A single sample is the source of the 21 T cell receptor beta chains below, sequenced in a study of T cell responses to AZD1222 COVID-19 vaccine. Only in-frame clones appear in the TCRdb table, and some are missing; sequencing was by immunoSEQ multiplex PCR. There are roughly 140,000 clones in the sample; 85% to 95% occur only once, and about 1.6% lies in the top ten. The source was peripheral blood, collected 28 days after the second AZD1222 dose. These TCRs come from an adult who received the AZD1222 COVID-19 vaccine.

V gene TRBV10-3 combines with J gene TRBJ2-1; 8 positions agree with TRBD1. Germline-derived CDR1 and CDR2 are ENHRY and SYGVKD. The CDR3 extends over 15 amino acids. J was trimmed by 3 bases and V by 6 bases; bases with no gene match: 7. CDR3: CAISEGQGFYNEQFF. The DNA for the CDR3 is TGTGCCATCAGCGAAGGACAGGGTTTCTACAATGAGCAGTTCTTC.

The gene calls are TRBV3-1 (or the pseudogene TRBV3-2) and TRBJ2-7, with D perhaps TRBD1 (6 bases). Trimming took 1 base from V and 0 from J, leaving 13 bases between them. Germline V gives CDR1 LGHDT, CDR2 YNNKEL (reference sequence). CDR3 length equals 16 residues. CDR3 in amino acids: CASSQGTRGFSYEQYF. CDR3 DNA sequence: TGTGCCAGCAGCCAAGGAACTAGGGGGTTCTCCTACGAGCAGTACTTC.

This clone was counted a single time. The CDR3 spells CASSFWGSGGYTF. In DNA, the CDR3 is TGTGCCAGCAGTTTCTGGGGGAGTGGTGGCTACACCTTC. The chain joins TRBV12-3 or TRBV12-4 to TRBJ1-2, with D maybe TRBD1 (5 bases). V was shortened by 3 bases and J by 7 bases, with 12 bases between the two germline ends. This CDR3 spans 13 amino acids.

This chain links TRBV3-1 (or the pseudogene TRBV3-2) with TRBJ2-2; perhaps TRBD2 as D (5 bases). Trimming removed 7 bases from V and 0 bases from J, with 9 bases in between. Germline-derived CDR1 and CDR2 are LGHDT and YNNKEL (reference sequence). The CDR3 runs to 14 residues. The CDR3 DNA sequence: TGTGCCAGCACTGGAGGAACGAACACCGGGGAGCTGTTTTTT. Amino acid sequence: CASTGGTNTGELFF.

V gene TRBV27 combines with J gene TRBJ1-1; D is uncertain. This CDR3 spans 13 amino acids. Trimming left V 3 bases short and J 1 base short, with 6 bases between. Per germline, CDR1 MNHEY and CDR2 SMNVEV (reference sequence). The CDR3 DNA reads TGTGCCAGCAGTTTTTCAGGGAACACTGAAGCTTTCTTT. Residues: CASSFSGNTEAFF.

This chain links TRBV18 with TRBJ2-5; 12 bases are a match to TRBD2. CDR1 and CDR2 from the germline V gene are KGHSH and LQKENI. This CDR3 comprises 16 residues. With V trimmed by 6 bases and J by 2 bases, 7 bases remained unmatched. CDR3 protein: CASSAGLAGNQETQYF. The CDR3 region has the DNA TGTGCCAGCTCTGCGGGACTAGCGGGTAATCAAGAGACCCAGTACTTC.

The rearrangement links TRBV5-6 to TRBJ2-7; 8 bases match TRBD1. Per germline, CDR1 SGHDT and CDR2 YYEEEE. Trimming at V came to 0 bases and at J to 7 bases, leaving 9 bases not matched to a gene. The CDR3 sequence is 15 residues long. This chain's CDR3 is CASSLGETGAGEQYF. The CDR3 coding sequence is TGTGCCAGCAGCTTGGGCGAGACAGGGGCCGGGGAGCAGTACTTC. Looking up the rest from reference TRBV5-6 and TRBJ2-7 gives the full variable domain: DAGVTQSPTHLIKTRGQQVTLRCSPKSGHDTVSWYQQALGQGPQFIFQYYEEEERQRGNFPDRFSGHQFPNYSSELNVNALLLGDSALYLCASSLGETGAGEQYFGPGTRLTVT.

This chain joins TRBV5-8 and TRBJ1-5; the match to TRBD1 covers 7 bases. Germline V lookup: CDR1 SGHTS, CDR2 YDEGEE. The CDR3 consists of 12 residues. Unmatched junction bases numbered 8, after V lost 10 bases and J lost 7 bases. For the CDR3, the DNA is TGTGCCCAAGGGCAGGGGGAGCAGCCCCAGCATTTT. This sequence encodes CAQGQGEQPQHF.

The CDR3 nucleotides are TGTGCCAGCAGCTTGAGACAGGGGAACTATGGCTACACCTTC. This translates into CASSLRQGNYGYTF. V gene TRBV5-6 combines with J gene TRBJ1-2; 8 bases match TRBD1. The V and J ends lost 1 base and 2 bases, in that order; junction bases with no gene match: 1. CDR1 and CDR2 from the germline V gene are SGHDT and YYEEEE. The length of the CDR3 is 14 residues.

Note on this clone: The sample carries other DNA sequences with the same CDR3. The chain joins TRBV6-4 to TRBJ1-1; the D is unclear. Trimming removed 2 bases from V and 1 base from J, with 5 bases in between. The CDR3 totals 13 residues. Germline loops: CDR1 MRHNA, CDR2 SNTAGT. The CDR3 DNA is TGTGCCAGCAGTGACAGCTCGAACACTGAAGCTTTCTTT. The encoded protein is CASSDSSNTEAFF.

The rearrangement links TRBV18 to TRBJ1-2; tentative D call: TRBD1 (6 bases). V was shortened by 3 bases and J by 5 bases, with 22 bases between the two germline ends. CDR3 length: 17 residues. The germline V gene has CDR1 KGHSH and CDR2 LQKENI. This CDR3 reads CASSPRGEQPSGYGYTF. Written as DNA, the CDR3 is TGTGCCAGCTCACCGAGGGGGGAGCAGCCCTCGGGGTATGGCTACACCTTC.

The chain combines TRBV28 with TRBJ2-1; D tentatively fits TRBD1 or TRBD2 (5 bases each). The germline V and J ends were trimmed by 5 bases and 7 bases, with 24 bases remaining between them. Germline CDR1 MDHEN, CDR2 SYDVKM. The CDR3 runs 17 residues. In nucleotides, the CDR3 is TGTGCCAGCAGTCCCTCTGGGGCTAGCTCATTGAGGAATGAGCAGTTCTTC. Its protein product is CASSPSGASSLRNEQFF.

The rearrangement uses TRBV3-1 (or the pseudogene TRBV3-2) and TRBJ2-3; D not resolved. This CDR3 is built from 15 residues. The germline V gene encodes CDR1 LGHDT and CDR2 YNNKEL (reference sequence). Deletions cut 3 bases from V and 2 bases from J, with 12 bases between. DNA for the CDR3: TGTGCCAGCAGCCAGCAGTGGTCCCCCACAGATACGCAGTATTTT. This sequence encodes CASSQQWSPTDTQYF.

This clone showed up just once. The chain recombines TRBV7-8 with TRBJ2-7, with TRBD1 identical over 7 bases. Germline CDR1 and CDR2: SGHVS and FQNEAQ. V lost 1 base and J lost 2; bases outside the gene matches: 5. This CDR3 comprises 15 residues. The CDR3 loop reads CASSLGDSPAYEQYF. CDR3 coding DNA: TGTGCCAGCAGCTTAGGGGACAGTCCAGCCTACGAGCAGTACTTC.

The chain links TRBV30 to TRBJ2-7; possibly TRBD1 for D (5 bases). Germline assignment: CDR1 GTSNPN and CDR2 SVGIG (reference sequence). This CDR3 comprises 13 residues. V lost 1 base and J 6 bases, leaving 13 bases between the germline ends. The CDR3 spells CAWSEVGPLEQYF. The CDR3 region has the DNA TGTGCCTGGAGTGAGGTGGGGCCCCTCGAGCAGTACTTC.

The CDR3 loop reads CAWSVSGLDGYTF. The CDR3 bases are TGTGCCTGGAGTGTATCGGGGCTGGACGGCTACACCTTC. V and J are TRBV30 and TRBJ1-2; a possible D gene is TRBD1 (5 bases). Germline CDR1 is GTSNPN and CDR2 is SVGIG (reference sequence). CDR3 length: 13 residues. V was cut by 0 bases and J by 8 bases, with 13 bases left in between.

The chain combines TRBV15 with TRBJ2-7; 7 bases are a match to TRBD1. Germline CDR1 and CDR2: LNHNV and YYDKDF (reference sequence). The V gene end was trimmed by 2 bases and the J gene end by 4 bases; junction bases not matched to a gene: 11. The CDR3 sequence is 16 residues long. This CDR3 reads CATSRRGHLSLYEQYF. The CDR3 region has the DNA TGTGCCACCAGCAGAAGGGGGCATCTCAGCCTTTACGAGCAGTACTTC.

The chain combines TRBV20-1 with TRBJ2-7; tentative D call: TRBD2 (6 bases). Germline CDR1 DFQATT, CDR2 SNEGSKA (reference sequence). The CDR3 spans 15 residues. V was pared by 3 bases and J by 7 bases, with 22 bases between. CDR3 DNA: TGCAGTGCTAGTCTCGGAAGTACTAGCCGGGGAGAGCAGTACTTC. Its translation is CSASLGSTSRGEQYF.

The chain has TRBV7-3 and TRBJ2-1; 11 nucleotides match TRBD2. V trimming: 5 bases; J trimming: 8 bases; junction bases outside the gene matches: 14. The CDR3 totals 17 residues. Germline CDR1 reads SGHTA; CDR2 reads FQGTGA. Written as DNA, the CDR3 is TGTGCCAGCAGCGCATACGGGACTAGCGGACCAGTTCATGAGCAGTTCTTC. This gives the protein CASSAYGTSGPVHEQFF.

V and J are TRBV10-1 and TRBJ1-4; 9 bases fit TRBD1. Losses at the gene ends were 2 bases for V and 3 bases for J; bases not matched to a gene: 7. The CDR3 length is 17 residues. The germline gives CDR1 WNHNN, CDR2 SYGVQD (reference sequence). CDR3 residues: CASSEPYRDRANEKLFF. CDR3 DNA sequence: TGCGCCAGCAGTGAGCCTTACCGGGACAGGGCTAATGAAAAACTGTTTTTT.

V gene TRBV7-2 combines with J gene TRBJ2-2; D perhaps matches TRBD1 (6 bases). Per germline, CDR1 SGHTA and CDR2 FQGNSA. The CDR3 contains 14 residues. Trimming removed 4 bases at V and 7 bases at J, with 13 bases between. DNA of the CDR3: TGTGCCAGCAGCTGGTACAGGGTCGGCGGGGAGCTGTTTTTT. The encoded protein is CASSWYRVGGELFF. The full variable domain, rest sourced from reference TRBV7-2 and TRBJ2-2, is GAGVSQSPSNKVTEKGKDVELRCDPISGHTALYWYRQSLGQGLEFLIYFQGNSAPDKSGLPSDRFSAERTGGSVSTLTIQRTQQEDSAVYLCASSWYRVGGELFFGEGSRLTVL.